Sequencing of this TCR beta chain was carried out in a study of CD8 T cells in Susac syndrome. This CDR3 has 14 residues. V lost 5 bases and J 8 bases, leaving 18 bases between the germline ends. About this clonotype itself: Its antigen is not known.

General study findings and limits: The total CD8+ repertoires yielded more than 15 Susac-specific public clones and the CD8+ TEMRA repertoires yielded a few.

Random hexamers were used to reverse transcribe the RNA input (roughly 0.5 to 1 ug). TCRdb reanalysed the immunoSEQ multiplex PCR reads using MiXCR and keeps one entry per CDR3 protein. The repertoire holds 95,000 to 150,000 distinct CDR3 sequences, with over 90% as singletons. This clonotype originated in a human donor with Susac syndrome. The sample comprised CD8+ T cells from PBMCs. The gene calls are TRBV12-3 or TRBV12-4 and TRBJ1-2, with D possibly being TRBD1 (5 bases). This CDR3 is CASSPSGADGGYTF. CDR3 in DNA: TGTGCCAGCAGTCCATCCGGGGCCGATGGAGGCTACACCTTC.